This T cell receptor beta chain was sequenced for a study of T cell responses to AZD1222 COVID-19 vaccine. Overall study findings and caveats: Donors were mostly white British, more females; clonal diversity possibly underestimated. Every sample of the repertoires postdated the peak T cell response.

Regarding this clone: No antigen is known for it.

The repertoire was sequenced with immunoSEQ multiplex PCR; TCRdb's copy has only in-frame clones and lacks some. The table lists some 190,000 clones, roughly 88% of them singletons, with around 8% in the top ten. The ends were cut back, 5 bases at V and 4 bases at J, with 17 bases in the middle. Per the germline V gene, CDR1 is SGHTA and CDR2 is FQGTGA. The CDR3 spans 15 residues. This receptor was obtained from an adult in good health. V usage is TRBV7-3 and J usage is TRBJ1-1; D unclear. Here the sequenced sample was peripheral blood, taken on day 0 of AZD1222 vaccination. The CDR3 DNA follows: TGTGCCAGCAGCGCCATCGGGAATGGAGTCACTGAAGCTTTCTTT. This gives the protein CASSAIGNGVTEAFF.